This TCR beta chain comes out of a study of shared clonotypes between healthy human individuals. Original methodology: Filtering of immunoSEQ junctional sequences could not match full-length read filtering. Some clones are missing from TCRdb's copy, which holds only in-frame ones; the method was immunoSEQ multiplex PCR. V, J and clone size reflect that table, while D and trimming were determined from the DNA. The sample gives under 1,900,000 clones, approximately 98.5% of which show up once; roughly 0.36% is in the top ten. Study results and caveats: About 5% of naive CD4 clonotypes were shared across four donors.

Germline V lookup: CDR1 ENHRY, CDR2 SYGVKD. The CDR3 is 20 residues long. The V segment lost 3 bases and the J segment 0 bases; nucleotides outside the gene matches: 20. Comment on this clone: Its antigen is still unknown.

This TCR came from a man aged 25 to 40 in good health. This rearrangement joins TRBV10-3 to TRBJ2-7, with 7 bases aligning to TRBD1. The sequencing input was naive CD4+ T cells sorted from blood. Described subset: CD45RA+ positively selected. In nucleotides, the CDR3 is TGTGCCATCAGTGACTCTAGAAGGGGGCTCGTGCTAACAGACTCCTACGAGCAGTACTTC. Its protein is CAISDSRRGLVLTDSYEQYF.